The clone carrying this T cell receptor (beta chain) was found a few times. The antigen is not known. One end of the junction does not line up with germline, which may come from a read error. The CDR3 runs 13 residues. Germline assignment: CDR1 LGHDT and CDR2 YNNKEL (reference sequence). The data derive from a study of response to subunit inactivated influenza vaccine. Findings and caveats of the study: It was suggested by the authors that few new T cells are recruited by each seasonal influenza vaccination.

MiXCR, applied by TCRdb to the RT-PCR reads, yields one record per CDR3 protein. Of about 580,000 distinct CDR3 sequences listed, 14% are singletons. The chain links TRBV3-1 to TRBJ1-2; the match to TRBD1 covers 9 bases. This clonotype was sampled from a man over 45 who received an inactivated influenza vaccine. The starting material was PBMCs from blood, obtained 12 days after vaccination. The CDR3: CASSQDDRGSEYF. CDR3 bases: TGTGCCAGCAGCCAAGATGACAGGGGGTCTGAGTACTTC.